This entry lists 2 T cell receptor beta chains sequenced from one sample in a study of T-cell reconstitution after alpha-beta-depleted transplantation in children. It was with unique molecular identifiers that the TCRbeta library was prepared. Via MiXCR, TCRdb re-called the PCR reads, giving one row per CDR3 protein. The table lists about 260,000 distinct CDR3 sequences, roughly 10% of them singletons, with about a quarter in the top ten. Sequencing used peripheral blood, obtained 180 days after TCRalphabeta/CD19-depleted stem cell transplant. Receptor source: a male patient under 10 years old who had a stem cell transplant for chronic granulomatous disease, so the T cells may come from the graft donor.

The sample holds many counts of this clonotype. The rearrangement joins TRBV5-1 to TRBJ2-5; 7 bases agree with TRBD2. The CDR3 sequence is 14 residues long. J gave up 9 bases and V 4 bases, and 12 bases lay outside the gene matches. From germline, CDR1 is SGHRS and CDR2 YFSETQ. The CDR3 sequence is CASSQSSGPLAQYF. The CDR3 DNA follows: TGCGCCAGCAGCCAATCTAGCGGACCTTTGGCCCAGTACTTC.

Ten or more counts support this clonotype. The chain is built from TRBV7-2 and TRBJ2-7; no definite D call. The CDR3 is 13 residues long. The germline CDR1 and CDR2 sequences are SGHTA and FQGNSA. V shed 1 base and J shed 7 bases, with 11 bases lying between them. CDR3 sequence reads: CASSLGVGWEQYF. CDR3 nucleotides: TGTGCCAGCAGCTTAGGTGTGGGGTGGGAGCAGTACTTC. Together with reference TRBV7-2 and TRBJ2-7, the CDR3 gives the full variable domain: GAGVSQSPSNKVTEKGKDVELRCDPISGHTALYWYRQSLGQGLEFLIYFQGNSAPDKSGLPSDRFSAERTGGSVSTLTIQRTQQEDSAVYLCASSLGVGWEQYFGPGTRLTVT.